The sequence of this T cell receptor beta chain was determined in a study of regulatory T cells in long-lasting Graves disease. Study summary: Patients newly diagnosed with Graves' had been on antithyroid drugs for under 3 months.

Time point noted: newly diagnosed GD, antithyroid drugs for less than 3 months. The TCR library was made from RNA extracted from PBMCs. With iRepertoire HTBI primers and Arm-PCR of CDR3 regions, TCR beta libraries were built. TCRdb itself ran the multiplex PCR reads through MiXCR, one entry per CDR3 protein. The sample lists over 200,000 distinct CDR3 sequences; around 18% were seen once. This clonotype showed up just a few times. This sample comprised peripheral blood mononuclear cells (PBMCs), obtained at new diagnosis, from a patient treated with antithyroid drugs. The source is a female donor with Graves disease.

The CDR3 loop reads CASSRRTGARTDTQYF. In DNA, the CDR3 is TGTGCCAGTAGTAGACGGACAGGGGCGAGGACAGATACGCAGTATTTT. The rearrangement links TRBV19 to TRBJ2-3; 9 bases fit TRBD1. Germline V gives CDR1 LNHDA, CDR2 SQIVND (reference sequence). V lost 4 bases, J lost 3 bases, and 8 bases stayed unmatched. The CDR3 loop spans 16 amino acids.